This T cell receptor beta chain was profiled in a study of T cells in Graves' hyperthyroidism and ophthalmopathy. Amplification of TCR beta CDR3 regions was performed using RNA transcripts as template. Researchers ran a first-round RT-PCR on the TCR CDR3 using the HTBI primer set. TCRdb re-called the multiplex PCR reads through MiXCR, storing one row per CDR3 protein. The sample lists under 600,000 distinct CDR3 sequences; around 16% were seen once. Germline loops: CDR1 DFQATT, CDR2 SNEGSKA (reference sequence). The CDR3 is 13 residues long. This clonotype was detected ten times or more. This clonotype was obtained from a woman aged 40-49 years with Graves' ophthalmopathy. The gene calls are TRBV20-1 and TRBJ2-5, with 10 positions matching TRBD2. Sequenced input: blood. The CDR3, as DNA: TGCAGCCCCAAGGGACTAGCGTTAGAGACCCAGTACTTC. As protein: CSPKGLALETQYF.